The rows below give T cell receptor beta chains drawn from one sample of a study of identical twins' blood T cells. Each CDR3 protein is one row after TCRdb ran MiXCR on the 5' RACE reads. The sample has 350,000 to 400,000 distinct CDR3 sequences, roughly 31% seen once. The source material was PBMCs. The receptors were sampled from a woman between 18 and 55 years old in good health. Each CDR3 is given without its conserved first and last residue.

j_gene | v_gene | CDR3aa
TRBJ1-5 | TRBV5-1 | ASSLGAGDQPQH
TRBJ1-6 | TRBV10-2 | ASLPGQGYSPLH
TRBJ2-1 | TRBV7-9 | ASSLRVDEQF
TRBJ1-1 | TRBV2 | ARQPGGVGMNTEAF
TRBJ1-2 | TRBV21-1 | ASSKTVIYGHT
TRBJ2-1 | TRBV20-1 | SARKASGGTKTWNEQF
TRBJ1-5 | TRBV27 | ASRPLRVTQPQH
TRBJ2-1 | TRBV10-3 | ATDSGRQGNEQF
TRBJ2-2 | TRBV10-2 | AGSPGSNTGELF
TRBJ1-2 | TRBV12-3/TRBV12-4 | AISLAHRGNGYT
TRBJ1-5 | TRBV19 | ASSTNQPQH
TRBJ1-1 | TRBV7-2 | ASSPQGLGAEAF
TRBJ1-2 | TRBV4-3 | ASIPDRDRLYGYT
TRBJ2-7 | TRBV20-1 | SATIGQGANEQY